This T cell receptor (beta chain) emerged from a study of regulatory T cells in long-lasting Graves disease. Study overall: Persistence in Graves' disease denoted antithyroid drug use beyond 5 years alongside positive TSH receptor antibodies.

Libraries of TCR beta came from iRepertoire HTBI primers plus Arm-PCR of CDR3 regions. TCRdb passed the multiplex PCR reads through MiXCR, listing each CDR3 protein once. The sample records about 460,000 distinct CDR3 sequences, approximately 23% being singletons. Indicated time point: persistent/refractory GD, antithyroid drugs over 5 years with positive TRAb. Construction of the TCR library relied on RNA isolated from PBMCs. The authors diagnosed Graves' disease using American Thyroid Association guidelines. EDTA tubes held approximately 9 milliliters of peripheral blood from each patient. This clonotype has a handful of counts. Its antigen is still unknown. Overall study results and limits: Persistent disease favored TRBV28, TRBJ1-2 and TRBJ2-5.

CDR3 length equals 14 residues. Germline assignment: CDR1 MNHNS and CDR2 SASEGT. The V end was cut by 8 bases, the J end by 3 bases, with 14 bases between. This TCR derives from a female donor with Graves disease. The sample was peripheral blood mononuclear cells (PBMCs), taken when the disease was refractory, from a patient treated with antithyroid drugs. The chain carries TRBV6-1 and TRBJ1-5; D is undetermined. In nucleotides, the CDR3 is TGTGCCAGCTCTGGAGGGATCCACAATCAGCCCCAGCATTTT. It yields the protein CASSGGIHNQPQHF.